This record concerns one T cell receptor (beta chain) sequence. These data belong to a study of blood T cells in healthy people across ages. CDR1 is SGHTA and CDR2 is FQGNSA in the germline V gene. This CDR3 contains 15 residues. V was pared by 0 bases and J by 6 bases, with 15 bases between. The second PCR ran about 6 to 12 cycles with a sample-barcoded 5' primer and J-beta primers. TCRdb fed the 5' RACE reads into MiXCR, producing one record per CDR3 protein. The table has over 500,000 distinct CDR3 sequences, roughly a quarter seen once. This sample also appeared in a second study, on T cells of mothers and their children.

The sequenced sample was blood. The rearrangement links TRBV7-2 to TRBJ2-7; D unclear. The clonotype was recovered from a boy aged 2 to 10 in good health. The DNA of the CDR3 is TGTGCCAGCAGCTTAGCTCCGCGGCCTGAAGGCGAGCAGTACTTC. It codes for CASSLAPRPEGEQYF. The full variable domain, rest sourced from reference TRBV7-2 and TRBJ2-7, is GAGVSQSPSNKVTEKGKDVELRCDPISGHTALYWYRQSLGQGLEFLIYFQGNSAPDKSGLPSDRFSAERTGGSVSTLTIQRTQQEDSAVYLCASSLAPRPEGEQYFGPGTRLTVT.